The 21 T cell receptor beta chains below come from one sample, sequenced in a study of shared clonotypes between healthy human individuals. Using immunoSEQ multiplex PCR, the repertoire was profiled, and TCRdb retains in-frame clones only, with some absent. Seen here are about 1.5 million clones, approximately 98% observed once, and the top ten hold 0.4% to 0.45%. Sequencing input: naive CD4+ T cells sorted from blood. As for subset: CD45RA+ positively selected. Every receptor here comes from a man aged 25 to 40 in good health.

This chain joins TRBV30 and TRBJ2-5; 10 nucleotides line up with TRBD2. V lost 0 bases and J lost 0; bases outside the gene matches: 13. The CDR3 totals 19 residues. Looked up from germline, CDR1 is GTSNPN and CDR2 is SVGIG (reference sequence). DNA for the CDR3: TGTGCCTGGAGTGTACCCAAAGCGGGAGGGTTTTTGTACCAAGAGACCCAGTACTTC. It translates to CAWSVPKAGGFLYQETQYF.

The CDR3 nucleotides read TGTGCCAGCAGTTTCCGGCCCGGGACAAACAATCAGCCCCAGCATTTT. Translating gives CASSFRPGTNNQPQHF. This sequence joins TRBV28 and TRBJ1-5, with a possible D match to TRBD1 (6 bases). The CDR3 runs 16 residues. Germline V CDR1 and CDR2: MDHEN, SYDVKM. Trimming left V 3 bases short and J 3 bases short, with 15 bases between.

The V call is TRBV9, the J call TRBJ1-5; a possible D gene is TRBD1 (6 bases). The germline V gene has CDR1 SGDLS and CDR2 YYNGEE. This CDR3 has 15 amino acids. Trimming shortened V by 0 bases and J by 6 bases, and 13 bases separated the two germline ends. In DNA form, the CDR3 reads TGTGCCAGCAGCGTAGGGGGGCCCACCGTTCAGCCCCAGCATTTT. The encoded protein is CASSVGGPTVQPQHF.

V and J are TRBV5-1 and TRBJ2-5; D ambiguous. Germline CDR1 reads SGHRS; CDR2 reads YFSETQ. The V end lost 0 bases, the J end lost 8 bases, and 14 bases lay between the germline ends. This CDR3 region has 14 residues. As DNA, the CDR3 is TGCGCCAGCAGCTTGGATCTGGCCCTCGCTACCCAGTACTTC. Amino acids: CASSLDLALATQYF. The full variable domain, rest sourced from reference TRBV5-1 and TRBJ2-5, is KAGVTQTPRYLIKTRGQQVTLSCSPISGHRSVSWYQQTPGQGLQFLFEYFSETQRNKGNFPGRFSGRQFSNSRSEMNVSTLELGDSALYLCASSLDLALATQYFGPGTRLLVL.

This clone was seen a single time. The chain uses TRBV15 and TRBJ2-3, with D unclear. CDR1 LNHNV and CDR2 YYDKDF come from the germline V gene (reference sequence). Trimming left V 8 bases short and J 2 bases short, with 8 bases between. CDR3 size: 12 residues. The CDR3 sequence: CATGLITDTQYF. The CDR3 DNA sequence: TGTGCCACCGGTTTGATCACAGATACGCAGTATTTT.

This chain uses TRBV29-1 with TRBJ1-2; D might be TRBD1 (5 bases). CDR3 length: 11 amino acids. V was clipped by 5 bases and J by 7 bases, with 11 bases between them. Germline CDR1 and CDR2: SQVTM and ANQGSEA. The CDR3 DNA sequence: TGCAGCGTTAGGGGAACCTTTGGCTACACCTTC. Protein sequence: CSVRGTFGYTF.

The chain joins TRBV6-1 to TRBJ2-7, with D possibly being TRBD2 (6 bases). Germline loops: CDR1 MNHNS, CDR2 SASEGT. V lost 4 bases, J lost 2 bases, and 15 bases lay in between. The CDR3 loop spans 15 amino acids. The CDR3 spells CASSALSGTPYEQYF. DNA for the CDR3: TGTGCCAGCAGTGCGCTTAGCGGAACACCCTACGAGCAGTACTTC.

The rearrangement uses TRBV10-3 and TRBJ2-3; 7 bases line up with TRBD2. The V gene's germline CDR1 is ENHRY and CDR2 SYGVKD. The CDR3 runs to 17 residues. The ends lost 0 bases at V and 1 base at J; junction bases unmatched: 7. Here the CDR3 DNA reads TGTGCCATCAGTGAGTCGGTTGCGGGAGTGGGCACAGATACGCAGTATTTT. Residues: CAISESVAGVGTDTQYF.

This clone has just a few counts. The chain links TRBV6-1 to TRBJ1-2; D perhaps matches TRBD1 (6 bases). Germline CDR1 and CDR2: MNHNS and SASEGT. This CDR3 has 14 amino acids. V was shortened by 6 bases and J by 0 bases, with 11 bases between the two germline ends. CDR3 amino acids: CASRETGANYGYTF. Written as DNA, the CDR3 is TGTGCCAGCAGGGAGACAGGAGCTAACTATGGCTACACCTTC.

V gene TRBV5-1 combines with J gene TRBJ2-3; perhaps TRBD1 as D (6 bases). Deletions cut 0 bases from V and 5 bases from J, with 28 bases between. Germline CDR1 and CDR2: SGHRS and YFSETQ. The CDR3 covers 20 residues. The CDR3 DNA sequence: TGCGCCAGCAGCTTGGAAGGGCCCCTTCGGGGAATCCCAGGGGTAGATACGCAGTATTTT. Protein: CASSLEGPLRGIPGVDTQYF.

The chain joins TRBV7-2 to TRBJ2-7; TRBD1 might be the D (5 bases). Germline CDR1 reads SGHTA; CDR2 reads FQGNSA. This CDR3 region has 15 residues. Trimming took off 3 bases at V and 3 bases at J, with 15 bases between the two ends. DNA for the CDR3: TGTGCCAGCAGCTTTAGAGTGCCAGGGTTCTACGAGCAGTACTTC. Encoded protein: CASSFRVPGFYEQYF.

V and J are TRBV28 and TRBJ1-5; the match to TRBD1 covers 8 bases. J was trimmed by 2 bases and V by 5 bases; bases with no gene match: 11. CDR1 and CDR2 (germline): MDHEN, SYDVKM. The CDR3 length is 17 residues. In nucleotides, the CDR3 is TGTGCCAGCAGTCTCCGGACAGGGCTCAGTGGCAATCAGCCCCAGCATTTT. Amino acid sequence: CASSLRTGLSGNQPQHF.

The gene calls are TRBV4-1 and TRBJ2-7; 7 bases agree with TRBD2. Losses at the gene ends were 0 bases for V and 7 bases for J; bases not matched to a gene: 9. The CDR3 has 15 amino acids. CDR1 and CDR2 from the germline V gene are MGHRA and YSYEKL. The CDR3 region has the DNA TGCGCCAGCAGCCAAGACTGGCTAGCCGGGGGGGAGCAGTACTTC. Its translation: CASSQDWLAGGEQYF.

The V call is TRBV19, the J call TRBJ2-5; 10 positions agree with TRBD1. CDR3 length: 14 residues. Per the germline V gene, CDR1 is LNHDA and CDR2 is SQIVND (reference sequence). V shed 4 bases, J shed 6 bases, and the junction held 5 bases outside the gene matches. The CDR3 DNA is TGTGCCAGTAGTACGGGACAGGGGATAAAGACCCAGTACTTC. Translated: CASSTGQGIKTQYF. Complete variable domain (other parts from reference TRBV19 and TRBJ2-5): DGGITQSPKYLFRKEGQNVTLSCEQNLNHDAMYWYRQDPGQGLRLIYYSQIVNDFQKGDIAEGYSVSREKKESFPLTVTSAQKNPTAFYLCASSTGQGIKTQYFGPGTRLLVL.

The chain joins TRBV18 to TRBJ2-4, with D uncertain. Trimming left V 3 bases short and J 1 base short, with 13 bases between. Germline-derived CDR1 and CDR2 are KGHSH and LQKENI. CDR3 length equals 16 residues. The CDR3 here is CASSPLDRVAKNIQYF. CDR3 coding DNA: TGTGCCAGCTCACCGCTGGACCGGGTGGCCAAAAACATTCAGTACTTC.

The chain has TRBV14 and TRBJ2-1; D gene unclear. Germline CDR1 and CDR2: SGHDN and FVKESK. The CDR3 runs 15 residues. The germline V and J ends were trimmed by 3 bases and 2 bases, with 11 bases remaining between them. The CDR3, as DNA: TGTGCCAGCAGCCAGGAAAGGGTCCCCTACAATGAGCAGTTCTTC. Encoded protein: CASSQERVPYNEQFF.

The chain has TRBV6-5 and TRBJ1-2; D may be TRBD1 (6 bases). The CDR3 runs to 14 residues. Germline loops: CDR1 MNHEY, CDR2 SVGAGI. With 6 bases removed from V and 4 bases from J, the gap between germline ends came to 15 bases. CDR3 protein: CASSPFGGAYGYTF. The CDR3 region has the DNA TGTGCCAGCAGCCCCTTCGGGGGGGCCTATGGCTACACCTTC.

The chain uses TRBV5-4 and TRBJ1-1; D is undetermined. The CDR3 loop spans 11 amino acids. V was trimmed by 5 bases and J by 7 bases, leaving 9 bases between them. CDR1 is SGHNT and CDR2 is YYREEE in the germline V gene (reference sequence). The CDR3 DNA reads TGTGCCAGCAGTTCAAATAATGAAGCTTTCTTT. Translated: CASSSNNEAFF. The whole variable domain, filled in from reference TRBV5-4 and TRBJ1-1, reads ETGVTQSPTHLIKTRGQQVTLRCSSQSGHNTVSWYQQALGQGPQFIFQYYREEENGRGNFPPRFSGLQFPNYSSELNVNALELDDSALYLCASSSNNEAFFGQGTRLTVV.

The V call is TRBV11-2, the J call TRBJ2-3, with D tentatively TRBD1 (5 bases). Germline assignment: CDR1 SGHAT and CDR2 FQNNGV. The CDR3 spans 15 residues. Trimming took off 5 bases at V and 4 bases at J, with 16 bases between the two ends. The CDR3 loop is CASSVTLGRADTQYF. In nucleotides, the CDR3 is TGTGCCAGCAGCGTTACATTGGGGCGAGCAGATACGCAGTATTTT.

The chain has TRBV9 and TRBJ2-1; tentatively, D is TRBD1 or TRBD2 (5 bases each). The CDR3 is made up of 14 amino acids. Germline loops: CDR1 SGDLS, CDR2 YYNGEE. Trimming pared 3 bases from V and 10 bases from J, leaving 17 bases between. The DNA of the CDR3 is TGTGCCAGCAGCGCAAGTTCGAGAGGGGACGAGCAGTTCTTC. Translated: CASSASSRGDEQFF.

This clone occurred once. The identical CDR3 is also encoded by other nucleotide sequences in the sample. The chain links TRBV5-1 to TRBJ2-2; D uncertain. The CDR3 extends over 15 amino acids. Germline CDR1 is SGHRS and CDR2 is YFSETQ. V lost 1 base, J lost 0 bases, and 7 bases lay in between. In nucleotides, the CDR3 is TGCGCCAGCAGCTTGCCAGCTTCGAACACCGGGGAGCTGTTTTTT. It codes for CASSLPASNTGELFF.